These 27 T cell receptor beta chains came from one sample sequenced in a study of T cell changes during pregnancy in multiple sclerosis. Sequencing was performed with immunoSEQ multiplex PCR; in TCRdb, only in-frame clones are kept and a portion is missing. The sample holds 65,000 to 85,000 clones, roughly 91% seen once. This sample comprised peripheral blood, obtained in the third trimester of pregnancy. All receptors come from a female donor with multiple sclerosis, enrolled in a pregnancy study.

The chain is built from TRBV30 and TRBJ1-1; the D is unclear. Deletions cut 1 base from V and 8 bases from J, with 5 bases between. Germline-derived CDR1 and CDR2 are GTSNPN and SVGIG (reference sequence). The CDR3 is made up of 10 amino acids. The chain's CDR3 is CAWSAREAFF. Written as DNA, the CDR3 is TGTGCCTGGAGTGCCCGGGAAGCTTTCTTT.

The gene calls are TRBV25-1 and TRBJ1-1; TRBD1 agrees at 7 bases. The J segment lost 7 bases and the V segment lost 0 bases, leaving 5 bases of the junction unmatched. The CDR3 contains 14 residues. Germline V lookup: CDR1 MGHDK, CDR2 SYGVNS. The CDR3 DNA reads as TGTGCCAGCAGTGAATACTTCGGGGACAGTGAAGCTTTCTTT. Its translation: CASSEYFGDSEAFF.

This rearrangement joins TRBV10-1 to TRBJ1-6; possibly TRBD1 for D (5 bases). Trimming pared 10 bases from V and 9 bases from J, leaving 7 bases between. This CDR3 is 10 amino acids long. CDR1 WNHNN and CDR2 SYGVQD come from the germline V gene (reference sequence). The CDR3 DNA is TGCGCCATAAGGGGTTCACCCCTCCACTTT. Amino acids: CAIRGSPLHF.

The chain uses TRBV30 and TRBJ1-1; D not resolved. Germline-derived CDR1 and CDR2 are GTSNPN and SVGIG (reference sequence). The CDR3 has 13 residues. V was cut by 0 bases and J by 3 bases, with 8 bases left in between. Here the CDR3 reads CAWSVTGDTEAFF. In DNA form, the CDR3 reads TGTGCCTGGAGTGTGACTGGAGACACTGAAGCTTTCTTT.

The genes are TRBV28 and TRBJ2-1; D may be TRBD2 (5 bases). Germline V gene data show CDR1 as MDHEN and CDR2 as SYDVKM. V was pared by 6 bases and J by 0 bases, with 15 bases between. The CDR3 consists of 16 residues. CDR3 bases: TGTGCCAGCAGGTCGGGAAGCGGAGCCTCCTACAATGAGCAGTTCTTC. The encoded protein is CASRSGSGASYNEQFF. The full variable domain, in which reference TRBV28 and TRBJ2-1 provide the parts outside the CDR3, is DVKVTQSSRYLVKRTGEKVFLECVQDMDHENMFWYRQDPGLGLRLIYFSYDVKMKEKGDIPEGYSVSREKKERFSLILESASTNQTSMYLCASRSGSGASYNEQFFGPGTRLTVL.

The chain combines TRBV5-1 with TRBJ2-5; 11 positions match TRBD1. Germline V lookup: CDR1 SGHRS, CDR2 YFSETQ. The CDR3 is 14 amino acids. The V and J ends lost 3 bases and 4 bases, in that order; junction bases with no gene match: 2. CDR3 in amino acids: CASSSGTGGETQYF. The CDR3 bases are TGCGCCAGCAGCTCCGGGACAGGGGGAGAGACCCAGTACTTC.

The chain couples TRBV4-1 to TRBJ2-3; TRBD2 matches at 10 bases. Germline lookup yields CDR1 MGHRA and CDR2 YSYEKL. Germline trimming cut 2 bases from V and 5 bases from J; bases unmatched to any gene: 13. The CDR3 has 18 residues. In DNA, the CDR3 is TGCGCCAGCAGCCAAAGCCGTCAAGCGGGGGGGCGGAAAGATACGCAGTATTTT. Its translation is CASSQSRQAGGRKDTQYF.

This sequence joins TRBV2 and TRBJ2-2, with TRBD2 matching 9 bases. V dropped 8 bases and J dropped 5; count of bases not matched to a gene: 9. This CDR3 region has 15 residues. CDR1 is SNHLY, CDR2 FYNNEI, per germline. CDR3 residues: CASGSGTSWTGELFF. The CDR3 coding sequence is TGTGCCAGCGGATCCGGGACTAGCTGGACCGGGGAGCTGTTTTTT.

The chain uses TRBV9 and TRBJ1-3; D is perhaps TRBD1 (6 bases). The V end lost 5 bases, the J end lost 1 base, and 10 bases lay between the germline ends. This CDR3 is 14 amino acids long. The germline V gene encodes CDR1 SGDLS and CDR2 YYNGEE. DNA of the CDR3: TGTGCCAGCAGTGTACAGGGATCTGGAAACACCATATATTTT. As protein: CASSVQGSGNTIYF.

This chain uses TRBV5-1 with TRBJ2-7, with D tentatively TRBD1 (6 bases). In germline, CDR1 is SGHRS, CDR2 YFSETQ. Trimming took 4 bases from V and 3 from J, leaving 17 bases between them. This CDR3 comprises 15 residues. CDR3 DNA sequence: TGCGCCAGCAGCGTGGGGACAAGGACACGCTACGAGCAGTACTTC. Translation gives CASSVGTRTRYEQYF.

This clone was seen once. The chain couples TRBV9 to TRBJ2-1, with a tentative D call TRBD2 (7 bases). V gave up 0 bases and J gave up 3 bases, with 10 bases separating them. CDR3 size: 15 residues. Germline V CDR1 and CDR2: SGDLS, YYNGEE. CDR3 sequence reads: CASSVDGGLYNEQFF. DNA for the CDR3: TGTGCCAGCAGCGTAGACGGGGGGCTCTACAATGAGCAGTTCTTC.

The genes are TRBV5-1 and TRBJ2-1; 8 bases are shared with TRBD1. The length of the CDR3 is 13 residues. CDR1 and CDR2 from the germline V gene are SGHRS and YFSETQ. With V trimmed by 3 bases and J by 10 bases, 6 bases remained unmatched. The CDR3 sequence: CASSSPGGREQFF. The CDR3 DNA reads as TGCGCCAGCAGCTCCCCAGGGGGCCGGGAGCAGTTCTTC. The entire variable domain, with the rest obtained from reference TRBV5-1 and TRBJ2-1, is as follows: KAGVTQTPRYLIKTRGQQVTLSCSPISGHRSVSWYQQTPGQGLQFLFEYFSETQRNKGNFPGRFSGRQFSNSRSEMNVSTLELGDSALYLCASSSPGGREQFFGPGTRLTVL.

V is TRBV18 and J is TRBJ2-1, with 7 bases that match TRBD1. V shed 3 bases, J shed 10 bases, and the junction held 9 bases outside the gene matches. Per the germline V gene, CDR1 is KGHSH and CDR2 is LQKENI. This CDR3 comprises 14 residues. In DNA, the CDR3 is TGTGCCAGCTCACCTTACTCAGGGGGATGGGAGCAGTTCTTC. It specifies CASSPYSGGWEQFF. The full variable domain, completed using reference TRBV18 and TRBJ2-1, is NAGVMQNPRHLVRRRGQEARLRCSPMKGHSHVYWYRQLPEEGLKFMVYLQKENIIDESGMPKERFSAEFPKEGPSILRIQQVVRGDSAAYFCASSPYSGGWEQFFGPGTRLTVL.

V usage is TRBV2 and J usage is TRBJ2-1; TRBD1 matches at 7 bases. The V and J ends lost 3 bases and 6 bases, in that order; junction bases with no gene match: 5. The CDR3 covers 14 residues. In germline, CDR1 is SNHLY, CDR2 FYNNEI. The DNA for the CDR3 is TGTGCCAGCAGTGAGCGACAGGGTATCAATGAGCAGTTCTTC. Translation: CASSERQGINEQFF.

This chain connects TRBV11-2 to TRBJ1-4; TRBD1 agrees at 9 bases. Germline V gives CDR1 SGHAT, CDR2 FQNNGV. J lost 6 bases, V lost 1 base, and 6 bases had no gene match. This CDR3 has 16 amino acids. The CDR3 DNA reads TGTGCCAGCAGCTTAGTACACAGGGGGCGGGATGAAAAACTGTTTTTT. Residues: CASSLVHRGRDEKLFF.

The genes are TRBV5-6 and TRBJ1-3; 7 nucleotides match TRBD1. Germline assignment: CDR1 SGHDT and CDR2 YYEEEE. The V and J ends lost 3 bases and 2 bases, in that order; junction bases with no gene match: 5. This CDR3 is 15 amino acids long. CDR3 nucleotide sequence: TGTGCCAGCAGCTCGCTAGACAGGGCTGGAAACACCATATATTTT. Translated: CASSSLDRAGNTIYF.

CDR3 protein: CASSPGTGTGELFF. The CDR3 region has the DNA TGTGCCAGCAGCCCAGGGACAGGGACCGGGGAGCTGTTTTTT. The rearrangement joins TRBV9 to TRBJ2-2; TRBD1 matches 9 bases. CDR1 SGDLS and CDR2 YYNGEE come from the germline V gene. The CDR3 covers 14 residues. V trimming: 4 bases; J trimming: 5 bases; junction bases outside the gene matches: 3.

The chain combines TRBV29-1 with TRBJ1-2; D call uncertain. V lost 3 bases and J lost 7, with 12 bases in between. The CDR3 has 12 residues. Germline V gene sequence: CDR1 SQVTM, CDR2 ANQGSEA. The CDR3 DNA is TGCAGCGTTGAGACCCTTAGAGGTGGCTACACCTTC. Translating gives CSVETLRGGYTF.

The chain recombines TRBV5-1 with TRBJ2-5; D is perhaps TRBD1 (5 bases). Germline V gives CDR1 SGHRS, CDR2 YFSETQ. This CDR3 region has 14 residues. V lost 0 bases to trimming and J lost 5 bases, with 11 bases between them. CDR3 sequence: CASSLEGFGETQYF. CDR3 nucleotide sequence: TGCGCCAGCAGCTTGGAGGGGTTTGGGGAGACCCAGTACTTC.

The V gene is TRBV6-1, the J gene TRBJ1-2; D might be TRBD1 (5 bases). Germline V gene sequence: CDR1 MNHNS, CDR2 SASEGT. The CDR3 totals 16 residues. Trimming took 1 base from V and 4 from J, leaving 16 bases between them. CDR3 bases: TGTGCCAGCAGTGAAGATAAGAGGAGGGGCCCCTATGGCTACACCTTC. It translates to CASSEDKRRGPYGYTF.

The chain uses TRBV28 and TRBJ2-3, with a weak D call TRBD1 (6 bases). Deletions cut 7 bases from V and 3 bases from J, with 17 bases between. The CDR3 has 15 amino acids. Germline CDR1 MDHEN, CDR2 SYDVKM. The CDR3, as DNA: TGTGCCAGCACCGCGTTGGGGGCGCATACAGATACGCAGTATTTT. Translation gives CASTALGAHTDTQYF.

CDR3 DNA sequence: TGTGCCAGCAGCTCCCTAGCGGAAAACACAGATACGCAGTATTTT. It yields the protein CASSSLAENTDTQYF. This chain connects TRBV7-6 to TRBJ2-3; 7 bases align to TRBD2. CDR3 length: 15 residues. Germline assignment: CDR1 SGHVS and CDR2 FNYEAQ. J was trimmed by 2 bases and V by 4 bases; bases with no gene match: 6.

The gene calls are TRBV7-8 and TRBJ1-1; TRBD1 is a possible D gene (6 bases). CDR3 size: 18 residues. Germline V gene data show CDR1 as SGHVS and CDR2 as FQNEAQ. The V gene lost 5 bases and the J gene lost 1 base, with 23 bases spanning the gap. The chain's CDR3 is CASSRPRAGAGSNTEAFF. The CDR3 DNA reads as TGTGCCAGCAGCAGACCACGGGCAGGGGCTGGGTCGAACACTGAAGCTTTCTTT.

The chain carries TRBV5-8 and TRBJ2-3; 7 bases are shared with TRBD1. V lost 0 bases and J lost 2; bases outside the gene matches: 3. This CDR3 contains 15 residues. The V gene's germline CDR1 is SGHTS and CDR2 YDEGEE. DNA of the CDR3: TGTGCCAGCAGCTTGGCCAAGGGGGCCACAGATACGCAGTATTTT. This encodes CASSLAKGATDTQYF.

The chain carries TRBV19 and TRBJ2-7; perhaps TRBD2 as D (6 bases). With 3 bases removed from V and 4 bases from J, the gap between germline ends came to 10 bases. Germline CDR1 is LNHDA and CDR2 is SQIVND (reference sequence). The CDR3 totals 13 residues. CDR3 amino acids: CASSIARGYEQYF. In DNA form, the CDR3 reads TGTGCCAGTAGTATTGCCCGGGGGTACGAGCAGTACTTC.

This sequence joins TRBV11-3 and TRBJ2-5, with 7 bases lining up with TRBD1. Germline-derived CDR1 and CDR2 are SGHNT and YENEEA. V dropped 3 bases and J dropped 7; count of bases not matched to a gene: 5. This CDR3 comprises 13 residues. DNA of the CDR3: TGTGCCAGCAGCTTGGGAAACAGGGGGACCCAGTACTTC. Protein: CASSLGNRGTQYF. The full variable domain, with the rest looked up from reference TRBV11-3 and TRBJ2-5, is EAGVVQSPRYKIIEKKQPVAFWCNPISGHNTLYWYLQNLGQGPELLIRYENEEAVDDSQLPKDRFSAERLKGVDSTLKIQPAELGDSAVYLCASSLGNRGTQYFGPGTRLLVL.

Here the CDR3 DNA reads TGTGCCAGCTCACCATTACCGACAGGGGACGGCTCACCCCTCCACTTT. It encodes CASSPLPTGDGSPLHF. V gene TRBV18 combines with J gene TRBJ1-6; 8 nucleotides align to TRBD1. V lost 2 bases and J lost 10; bases outside the gene matches: 10. CDR3 length equals 16 residues. The V gene's germline CDR1 is KGHSH and CDR2 LQKENI.